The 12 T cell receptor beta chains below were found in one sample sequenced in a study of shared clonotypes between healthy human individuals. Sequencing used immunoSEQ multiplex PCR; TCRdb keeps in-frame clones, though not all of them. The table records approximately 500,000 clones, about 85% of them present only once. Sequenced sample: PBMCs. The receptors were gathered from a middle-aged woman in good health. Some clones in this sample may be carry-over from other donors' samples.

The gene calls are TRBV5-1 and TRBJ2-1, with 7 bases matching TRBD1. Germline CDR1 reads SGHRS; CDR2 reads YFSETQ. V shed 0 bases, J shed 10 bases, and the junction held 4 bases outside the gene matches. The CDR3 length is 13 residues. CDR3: CASSLAQGDEQFF. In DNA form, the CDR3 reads TGCGCCAGCAGCTTGGCCCAGGGGGACGAGCAGTTCTTC.

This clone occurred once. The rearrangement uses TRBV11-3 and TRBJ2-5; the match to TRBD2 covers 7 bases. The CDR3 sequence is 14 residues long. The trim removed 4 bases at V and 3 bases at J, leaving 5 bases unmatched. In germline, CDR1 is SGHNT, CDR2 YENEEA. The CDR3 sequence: CASSSSSGEETQYF. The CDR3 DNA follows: TGTGCCAGCAGCTCCTCTAGCGGAGAAGAGACCCAGTACTTC. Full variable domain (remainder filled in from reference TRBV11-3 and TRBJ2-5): EAGVVQSPRYKIIEKKQPVAFWCNPISGHNTLYWYLQNLGQGPELLIRYENEEAVDDSQLPKDRFSAERLKGVDSTLKIQPAELGDSAVYLCASSSSSGEETQYFGPGTRLLVL.

The CDR3 reads CASSRRDRGADTQYF. In DNA, the CDR3 is TGTGCCAGCAGTCGGAGGGACAGGGGAGCAGATACGCAGTATTTT. The rearrangement uses TRBV6-6 and TRBJ2-3, with 10 bases fitting TRBD1. Germline lookup yields CDR1 MNHNY and CDR2 SVGAGI (reference sequence). The length of the CDR3 is 15 residues. The V segment lost 5 bases and the J segment 4 bases; nucleotides outside the gene matches: 6.

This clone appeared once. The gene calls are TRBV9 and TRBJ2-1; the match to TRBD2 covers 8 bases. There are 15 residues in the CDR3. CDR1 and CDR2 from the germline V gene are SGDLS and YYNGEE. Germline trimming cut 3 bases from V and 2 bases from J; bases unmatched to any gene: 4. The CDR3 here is CASSGSGSPYNEQFF. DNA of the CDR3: TGTGCCAGCAGCGGAAGCGGGAGCCCCTACAATGAGCAGTTCTTC. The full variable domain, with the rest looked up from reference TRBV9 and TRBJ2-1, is DSGVTQTPKHLITATGQRVTLRCSPRSGDLSVYWYQQSLDQGLQFLIQYYNGEERAKGNILERFSAQQFPDLHSELNLSSLELGDSALYFCASSGSGSPYNEQFFGPGTRLTVL.

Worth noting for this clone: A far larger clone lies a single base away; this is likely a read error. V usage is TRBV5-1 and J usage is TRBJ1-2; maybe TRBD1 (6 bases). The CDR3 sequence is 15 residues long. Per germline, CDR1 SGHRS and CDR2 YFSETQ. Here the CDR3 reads CASSPGRAGGYCYTF. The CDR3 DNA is TGCGCCAGCAGCCCTGGACGGGCCGGGGGCTATTGCTACACCTTC.

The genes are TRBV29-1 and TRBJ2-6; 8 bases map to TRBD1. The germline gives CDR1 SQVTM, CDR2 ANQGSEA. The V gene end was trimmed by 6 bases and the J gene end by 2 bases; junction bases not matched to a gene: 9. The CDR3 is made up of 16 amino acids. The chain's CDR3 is CSVADTGGTGANVLTF. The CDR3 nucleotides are TGCAGCGTAGCCGATACAGGGGGAACTGGGGCCAACGTCCTGACTTTC.

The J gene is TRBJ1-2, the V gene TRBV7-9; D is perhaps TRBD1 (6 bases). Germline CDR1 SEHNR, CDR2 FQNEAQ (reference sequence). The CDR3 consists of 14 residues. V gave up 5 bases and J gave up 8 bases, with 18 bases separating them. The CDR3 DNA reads TGTGCCAGCAGCCCGGACAGTTCCCCCTACGGCTACACCTTC. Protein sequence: CASSPDSSPYGYTF.

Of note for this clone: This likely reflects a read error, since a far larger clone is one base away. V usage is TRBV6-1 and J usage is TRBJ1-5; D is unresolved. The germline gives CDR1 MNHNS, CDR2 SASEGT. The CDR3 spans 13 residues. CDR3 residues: CAGSEGGRQPQHF. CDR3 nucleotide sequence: TGTGCCGGCAGTGAAGGTGGGCGACAGCCCCAGCATTTT.

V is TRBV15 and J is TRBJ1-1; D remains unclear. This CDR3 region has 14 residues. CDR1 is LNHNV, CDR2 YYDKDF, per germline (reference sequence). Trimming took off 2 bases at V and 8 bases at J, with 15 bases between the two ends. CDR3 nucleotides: TGTGCCACCAGCAGATCGCAGGCGTCAGGAGAAGCTTTCTTT. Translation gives CATSRSQASGEAFF.

The CDR3 region is CASSQELAGDPGELFF. The CDR3 DNA is TGTGCCAGCAGCCAAGAACTAGCGGGAGACCCCGGGGAGCTGTTTTTT. V gene TRBV14 combines with J gene TRBJ2-2; the match to TRBD2 covers 11 bases. V was pared by 0 bases and J by 6 bases, with 3 bases of the junction left unmatched. The CDR3 covers 16 residues. The V gene's germline CDR1 is SGHDN and CDR2 FVKESK.

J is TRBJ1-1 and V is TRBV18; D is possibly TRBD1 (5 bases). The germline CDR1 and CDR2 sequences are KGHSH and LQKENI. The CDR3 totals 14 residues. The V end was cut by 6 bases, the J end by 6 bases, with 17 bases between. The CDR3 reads CASSRDGAGAEAFF. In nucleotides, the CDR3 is TGTGCCAGCTCCAGGGACGGGGCTGGGGCTGAAGCTTTCTTT.

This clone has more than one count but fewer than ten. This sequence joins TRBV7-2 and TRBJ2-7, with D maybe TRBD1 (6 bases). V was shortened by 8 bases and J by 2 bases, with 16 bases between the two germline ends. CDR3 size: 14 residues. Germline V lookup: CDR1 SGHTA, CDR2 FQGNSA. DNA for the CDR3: TGTGCCAGCGGGAAAGGGGACATAGCCTACGAGCAGTACTTC. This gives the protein CASGKGDIAYEQYF. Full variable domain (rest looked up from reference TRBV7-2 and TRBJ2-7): GAGVSQSPSNKVTEKGKDVELRCDPISGHTALYWYRQSLGQGLEFLIYFQGNSAPDKSGLPSDRFSAERTGGSVSTLTIQRTQQEDSAVYLCASGKGDIAYEQYFGPGTRLTVT.